A single sample is the source of the 7 T cell receptor beta chains below, sequenced in a study of T cell repertoires in cytomegalovirus infection. TCRdb independently ran MiXCR on the reads; one entry per CDR3 protein. The sample carries 65,000 to 90,000 distinct CDR3 sequences, over 3.5% recorded once. Sequenced input: PBMCs. These receptors came from a human donor in good health (CMV status not recorded). Some clones in this sample may be carry-over from other donors' samples.

The chain carries TRBV7-2 and TRBJ2-7; 10 positions match TRBD1. Germline CDR1 reads SGHTA; CDR2 reads FQGNSA. V shed 5 bases, J shed 2 bases, and the junction held 6 bases outside the gene matches. The CDR3 is 15 amino acids. The chain's CDR3 is CASSAGQGETYEQYF. The CDR3 DNA reads as TGTGCCAGCAGCGCCGGACAGGGGGAGACCTACGAGCAGTACTTC.

Many counts were recorded for this clonotype. V gene TRBV7-2 combines with J gene TRBJ2-7; 7 bases line up with TRBD2. Trimming removed 2 bases from V and 5 bases from J; junction bases left unmatched: 15. CDR3 length equals 17 residues. CDR1 and CDR2 from the germline V gene are SGHTA and FQGNSA. The CDR3 region has the DNA TGTGCCAGCAGCTTATTCCCCCCTCGCGGGAGTTCAGACGAGCAGTACTTC. It codes for CASSLFPPRGSSDEQYF.

This clonotype was detected many times. V is TRBV7-6 and J is TRBJ1-5, with unresolved D. There are 18 residues in the CDR3. Trimming took off 1 base at V and 3 bases at J, with 19 bases between the two ends. CDR1 SGHVS and CDR2 FNYEAQ come from the germline V gene. The CDR3 nucleotides read TGTGCCAGCAGCTTAGGACCGAGGGCGGGTGGGGTCAATCAGCCCCAGCATTTT. It translates to CASSLGPRAGGVNQPQHF. Filled out from reference TRBV7-6 and TRBJ1-5, the complete variable domain reads GAGVSQSPRYKVTKRGQDVALRCDPISGHVSLYWYRQALGQGPEFLTYFNYEAQQDKSGLPNDRFSAERPEGSISTLTIQRTEQRDSAMYRCASSLGPRAGGVNQPQHFGDGTRLSIL.

This clonotype is categorized as medium-sized (0.01 to 0.1%). The genes are TRBV7-2 and TRBJ2-7; 8 bases are a match to TRBD2. V was clipped by 5 bases and J by 6 bases; unmatched bases: 6. The CDR3 length is 13 residues. Germline CDR1 SGHTA, CDR2 FQGNSA. CDR3 sequence reads: CASSPGTRREQYF. CDR3 sequence (DNA): TGTGCCAGCAGCCCCGGGACTAGACGCGAGCAGTACTTC.

At least ten counts were recorded for this clonotype. V usage is TRBV7-6 and J usage is TRBJ2-1, with 14 bases identical to TRBD2. The V segment lost 5 bases and the J segment 3 bases; nucleotides outside the gene matches: 6. This CDR3 comprises 17 residues. Germline V gene data show CDR1 as SGHVS and CDR2 as FNYEAQ. The CDR3 reads CASSPRTSGGHYNEQFF. The CDR3 DNA reads TGTGCCAGCAGCCCGCGGACTAGCGGGGGGCACTACAATGAGCAGTTCTTC.

The table lists this clonotype with many counts. This chain uses TRBV3-1 with TRBJ1-3; TRBD1 matches at 8 bases. The germline CDR1 and CDR2 sequences are LGHDT and YNNKEL (reference sequence). The CDR3 extends over 15 amino acids. V gave up 4 bases and J gave up 4 bases; unmatched junction bases: 6. CDR3: CASSLSRGRGNTIYF. CDR3 nucleotide sequence: TGTGCCAGCAGCCTCTCCAGGGGGCGCGGAAACACCATATATTTT.

This clonotype was found many times. The genes are TRBV12-3 or TRBV12-4 and TRBJ1-2, with D possibly being TRBD1 (5 bases). V lost 4 bases and J 4 bases, leaving 16 bases between the germline ends. The CDR3 spans 15 residues. CDR3 in amino acids: CASSSRQLYFYGYTF. CDR3 nucleotide sequence: TGTGCCAGCAGTTCTAGACAGCTCTACTTCTATGGCTACACCTTC.